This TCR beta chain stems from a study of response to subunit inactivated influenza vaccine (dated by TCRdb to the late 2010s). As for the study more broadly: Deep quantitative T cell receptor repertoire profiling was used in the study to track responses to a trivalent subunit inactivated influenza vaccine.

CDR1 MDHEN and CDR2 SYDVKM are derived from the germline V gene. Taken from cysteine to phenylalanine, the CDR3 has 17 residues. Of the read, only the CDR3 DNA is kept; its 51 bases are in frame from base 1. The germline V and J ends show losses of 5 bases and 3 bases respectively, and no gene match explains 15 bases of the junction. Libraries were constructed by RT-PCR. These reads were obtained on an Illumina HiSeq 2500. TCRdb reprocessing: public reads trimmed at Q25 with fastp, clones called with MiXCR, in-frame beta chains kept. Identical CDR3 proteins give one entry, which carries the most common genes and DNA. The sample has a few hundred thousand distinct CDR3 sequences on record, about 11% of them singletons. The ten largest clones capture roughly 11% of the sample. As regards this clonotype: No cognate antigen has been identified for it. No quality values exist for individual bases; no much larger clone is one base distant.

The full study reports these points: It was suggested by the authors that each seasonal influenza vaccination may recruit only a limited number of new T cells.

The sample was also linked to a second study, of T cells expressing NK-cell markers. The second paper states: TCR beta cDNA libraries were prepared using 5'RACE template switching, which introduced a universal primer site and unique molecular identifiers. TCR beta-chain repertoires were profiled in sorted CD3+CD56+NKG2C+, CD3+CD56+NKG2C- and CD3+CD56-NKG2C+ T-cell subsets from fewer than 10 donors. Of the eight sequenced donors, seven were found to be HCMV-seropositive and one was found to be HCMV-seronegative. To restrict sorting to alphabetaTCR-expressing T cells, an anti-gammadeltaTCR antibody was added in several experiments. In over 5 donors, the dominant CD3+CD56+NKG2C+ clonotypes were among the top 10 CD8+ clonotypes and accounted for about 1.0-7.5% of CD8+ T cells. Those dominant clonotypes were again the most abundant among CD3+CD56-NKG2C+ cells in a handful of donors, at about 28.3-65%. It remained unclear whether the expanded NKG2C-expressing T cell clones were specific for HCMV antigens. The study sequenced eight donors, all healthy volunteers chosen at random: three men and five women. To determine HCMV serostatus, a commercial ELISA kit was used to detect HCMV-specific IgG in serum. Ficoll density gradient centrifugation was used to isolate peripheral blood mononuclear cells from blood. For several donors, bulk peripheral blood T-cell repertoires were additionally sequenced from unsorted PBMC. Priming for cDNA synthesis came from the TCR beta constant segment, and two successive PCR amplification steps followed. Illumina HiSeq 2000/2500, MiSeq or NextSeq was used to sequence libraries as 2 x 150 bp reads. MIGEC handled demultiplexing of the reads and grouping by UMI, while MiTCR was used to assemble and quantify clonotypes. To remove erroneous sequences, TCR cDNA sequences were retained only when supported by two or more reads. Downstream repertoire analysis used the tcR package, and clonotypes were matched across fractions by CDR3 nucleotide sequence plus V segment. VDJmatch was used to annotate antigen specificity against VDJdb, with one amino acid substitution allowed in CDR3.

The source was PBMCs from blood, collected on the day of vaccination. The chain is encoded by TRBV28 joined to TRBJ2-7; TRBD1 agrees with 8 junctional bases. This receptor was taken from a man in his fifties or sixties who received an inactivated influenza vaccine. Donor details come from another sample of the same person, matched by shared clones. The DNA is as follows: TGTGCCAGCAGTCAAAAACAAAGGGACAGGATACACTACGAGCAGTACTTC. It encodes CASSQKQRDRIHYEQYF.